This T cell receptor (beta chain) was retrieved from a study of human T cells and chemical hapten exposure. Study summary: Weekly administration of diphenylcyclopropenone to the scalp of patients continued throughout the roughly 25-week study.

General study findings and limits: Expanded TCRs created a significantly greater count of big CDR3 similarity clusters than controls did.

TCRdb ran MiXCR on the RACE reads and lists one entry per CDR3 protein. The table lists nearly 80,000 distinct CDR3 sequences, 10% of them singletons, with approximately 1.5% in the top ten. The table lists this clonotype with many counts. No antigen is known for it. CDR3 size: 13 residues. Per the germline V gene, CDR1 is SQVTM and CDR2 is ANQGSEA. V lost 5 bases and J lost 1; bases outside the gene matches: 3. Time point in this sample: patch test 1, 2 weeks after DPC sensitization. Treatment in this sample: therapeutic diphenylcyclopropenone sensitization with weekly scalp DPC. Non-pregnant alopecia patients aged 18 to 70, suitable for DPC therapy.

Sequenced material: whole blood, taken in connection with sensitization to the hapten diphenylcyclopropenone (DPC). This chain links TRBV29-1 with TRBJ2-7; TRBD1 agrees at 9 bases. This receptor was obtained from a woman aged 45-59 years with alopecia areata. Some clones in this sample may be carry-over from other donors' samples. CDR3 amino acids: CSVRGTGSYEQYF. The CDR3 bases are TGCAGCGTTCGTGGGACAGGGTCCTACGAGCAGTACTTC.